This T cell receptor (beta chain) was found in a study of CD8+ T cells in alopecia areata. Whole-study context: Tofacitinib therapy lasting 6 to 18 months was followed by 6 months off drug. Study-level points and caveats: Many expanded lesional clones stayed in scalp and blood while on tofacitinib. Given one nonresponder, whether baseline CD8+ expansion relates to response remains uncertain.

Described treatment: oral pan-JAK inhibitor, 5-10 mg twice daily. The CDR3 totals 14 residues. Trimming took off 0 bases at V and 6 bases at J, with 12 bases between the two ends. The germline CDR1 and CDR2 sequences are SGDLS and YYNGEE. To note about this clone: What it binds is not known.

RNA extraction was followed by reverse transcription into cDNA, which acted as the sequencing template. Libraries were prepared by immunoSEQ multiplex PCR; TCRdb keeps only in-frame clonotypes and omits some of them. The sample contains 160,000 or so clones, 55% to 75% of which appear only once. The sample was CD4+ T cells sorted from blood, taken at week 4, from a patient treated with tofacitinib. The TCR sequence derives from a human donor with alopecia areata. V and J are TRBV9 and TRBJ2-5; either TRBD1 or TRBD2 may supply D (5 bases each). CDR3 in amino acids: CASSVDGGVQTQYF. The CDR3 DNA reads TGTGCCAGCAGCGTAGATGGGGGAGTCCAGACCCAGTACTTC.